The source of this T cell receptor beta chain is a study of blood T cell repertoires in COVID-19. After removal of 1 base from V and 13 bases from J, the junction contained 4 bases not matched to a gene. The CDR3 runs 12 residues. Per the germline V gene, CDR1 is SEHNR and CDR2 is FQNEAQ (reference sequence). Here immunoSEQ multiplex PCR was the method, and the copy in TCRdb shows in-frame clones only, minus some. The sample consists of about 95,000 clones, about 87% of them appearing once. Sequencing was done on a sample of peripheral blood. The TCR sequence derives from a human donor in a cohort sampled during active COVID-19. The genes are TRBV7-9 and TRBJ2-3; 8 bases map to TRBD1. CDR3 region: CASSLGTGLKYF. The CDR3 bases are TGTGCCAGCAGCTTAGGGACAGGGCTTAAGTATTTT.